This is a list of T cell receptor beta chains from one sample in a study of metastatic and nonmetastatic thyroid tumors. TCRdb reprocessed the PCR reads via MiXCR. In the table there are over 15,000 clones, about 27% of which are singletons. The specimen sequenced was tumor tissue. These receptors originate from a female donor with papillary thyroid cancer or a benign thyroid nodule (not recorded which). Some clones in this sample may be carry-over from other donors' samples. Each CDR3 is given with its conserved first and last residue. Fields, in order: clone size, J gene, V gene, D gene, CDR3 protein, CDR3 DNA. The D gene is left open where the match is weak. Rows give clone size only sometimes, using once, few, many, or a class for an expanded clone.

abundance: NA; j_gene: TRBJ2-2; v_gene: TRBV11-2; d_gene: NA; CDR3aa: CASSPAGARTGNTGELFF; CDR3nt: TGTGCCAGCAGCCCGGCGGGGGCTCGGACAGGGAACACCGGGGAGCTGTTTTTT
abundance: few; j_gene: TRBJ2-7; v_gene: TRBV6-1; d_gene: NA; CDR3aa: CASSPRRGNYEQYF; CDR3nt: TGTGCCAGCAGTCCCCGACGGGGAAACTACGAGCAGTACTTC
abundance: NA; j_gene: TRBJ1-1; v_gene: TRBV5-6; d_gene: NA; CDR3aa: CASSLVWNTEAFF; CDR3nt: TGTGCCAGCAGCTTGGTTTGGAACACTGAAGCTTTCTTT
abundance: many; j_gene: TRBJ2-5; v_gene: TRBV20-1; d_gene: NA; CDR3aa: CSASSLETQYF; CDR3nt: TGCAGTGCTAGTTCTCTCGAGACCCAGTACTTC
abundance: NA; j_gene: TRBJ2-7; v_gene: TRBV11-2; d_gene: TRBD2; CDR3aa: CASSPRLAGYGYEQYF; CDR3nt: TGTGCCAGCAGCCCGCGACTAGCGGGGTATGGGTACGAGCAGTACTTC
abundance: once; j_gene: TRBJ1-1; v_gene: TRBV3-1; d_gene: NA; CDR3aa: CASSQDWGVGTEAFF; CDR3nt: TGTGCCAGCAGCCAAGATTGGGGGGTAGGAACTGAAGCTTTCTTT
abundance: many; j_gene: TRBJ2-1; v_gene: TRBV20-1; d_gene: NA; CDR3aa: CSASDSNEQFF; CDR3nt: TGCAGTGCCTCCGACAGCAATGAGCAGTTCTTC
abundance: many; j_gene: TRBJ1-5; v_gene: TRBV30; d_gene: NA; CDR3aa: CAWTDGAYNQPQHF; CDR3nt: TGTGCCTGGACCGATGGGGCCTACAATCAGCCCCAGCATTTT
abundance: medium-sized; j_gene: TRBJ2-7; v_gene: TRBV27; d_gene: TRBD2; CDR3aa: CASSPLRREGRYEQYF; CDR3nt: TGTGCCAGCAGTCCTCTGCGACGGGAGGGCCGTTACGAGCAGTACTTC
abundance: NA; j_gene: TRBJ2-3; v_gene: TRBV27; d_gene: TRBD2; CDR3aa: CASRPRLADTSTDTQYF; CDR3nt: TGTGCCAGCAGGCCGAGGCTAGCGGACACTAGCACAGATACGCAGTATTTT
abundance: NA; j_gene: TRBJ2-2; v_gene: TRBV20-1; d_gene: TRBD2; CDR3aa: CSARLLAGVDTGELFF; CDR3nt: TGCAGTGCCAGGCTTCTAGCGGGAGTAGATACCGGTGAGCTGTTTTTT
abundance: many; j_gene: TRBJ2-5; v_gene: TRBV3-1; d_gene: NA; CDR3aa: CASSLEETQYF; CDR3nt: TGTGCCAGCAGCTTAGAAGAGACCCAGTACTTC
abundance: many; j_gene: TRBJ2-5; v_gene: TRBV7-3; d_gene: TRBD2; CDR3aa: CASSLTSGQETQYF; CDR3nt: TGTGCCAGCAGCCTTACTAGCGGTCAAGAGACCCAGTACTTC
abundance: NA; j_gene: TRBJ2-2; v_gene: TRBV5-1; d_gene: NA; CDR3aa: CASILCVGELFF; CDR3nt: TGCGCCAGCATCTTGTGTGTGGGGGAGCTGTTTTTT
abundance: NA; j_gene: TRBJ2-1; v_gene: TRBV6-2/TRBV6-3; d_gene: TRBD2; CDR3aa: CASSYSRRLAGGPSDNEQFF; CDR3nt: TGTGCCAGCAGTTACTCCCGTAGACTAGCGGGAGGGCCCTCCGACAATGAGCAGTTCTTC
abundance: NA; j_gene: TRBJ2-7; v_gene: TRBV7-8; d_gene: TRBD2; CDR3aa: CASSLLSGSVSYEQYF; CDR3nt: TGTGCCAGCAGCTTACTTAGCGGGAGTGTGTCCTACGAGCAGTACTTC
abundance: NA; j_gene: TRBJ2-1; v_gene: TRBV4-2; d_gene: TRBD2; CDR3aa: CASSPGLARYNEQFF; CDR3nt: TGTGCCAGCAGCCCTGGACTAGCGAGGTACAATGAGCAGTTCTTC
abundance: NA; j_gene: TRBJ2-3; v_gene: TRBV2; d_gene: NA; CDR3aa: CASSATVTTDTQYF; CDR3nt: TGTGCCAGCAGTGCGACGGTAACAACAGATACGCAGTATTTT
abundance: many; j_gene: TRBJ2-3; v_gene: TRBV9; d_gene: TRBD2; CDR3aa: CASSVVAGGTDTQYF; CDR3nt: TGTGCCAGCAGCGTAGTTGCGGGAGGAACAGATACGCAGTATTTT
abundance: many; j_gene: TRBJ1-1; v_gene: TRBV4-3; d_gene: NA; CDR3aa: CASSQEKAVDGAFF; CDR3nt: TGCGCCAGCAGCCAAGAGAAGGCCGTCGACGGGGCTTTCTTT
abundance: NA; j_gene: TRBJ1-5; v_gene: TRBV20-1; d_gene: NA; CDR3aa: CSAREPGQWFEHF; CDR3nt: TGCAGTGCCAGAGAGCCTGGACAGTGGTTCGAGCATTTT
abundance: NA; j_gene: TRBJ2-2; v_gene: TRBV5-1; d_gene: TRBD1; CDR3aa: CASSRTGGGIDAGELFF; CDR3nt: TGCGCCAGCAGTCGGACAGGGGGCGGTATCGACGCCGGGGAGCTGTTTTTT
abundance: NA; j_gene: TRBJ1-6; v_gene: TRBV4-3; d_gene: NA; CDR3aa: CASSQDGGNSPLHF; CDR3nt: TGCGCCAGCAGCCAAGACGGCGGGAATTCACCCCTCCACTTT
abundance: few; j_gene: TRBJ1-2; v_gene: TRBV27; d_gene: NA; CDR3aa: CASSLSPYRSNYGYTF; CDR3nt: TGTGCCAGCAGTTTATCCCCGTACAGGTCTAACTATGGCTACACCTTC
abundance: many; j_gene: TRBJ2-1; v_gene: TRBV12-3/TRBV12-4; d_gene: TRBD2; CDR3aa: CASSLLAGGPRGEQFF; CDR3nt: TGTGCCAGCAGCCTACTAGCGGGAGGGCCGAGGGGTGAGCAGTTCTTC
abundance: NA; j_gene: TRBJ2-7; v_gene: TRBV11-2; d_gene: NA; CDR3aa: CASILTSLSGFNSYEQYF; CDR3nt: TGTGCCAGCATCCTGACCTCTCTGTCGGGATTTAATTCCTACGAGCAGTACTTC
abundance: many; j_gene: TRBJ2-1; v_gene: TRBV29-1; d_gene: TRBD1; CDR3aa: CSVPGTGYGNEQFF; CDR3nt: TGCAGCGTTCCCGGGACAGGGTATGGCAATGAGCAGTTCTTC
abundance: many; j_gene: TRBJ2-1; v_gene: TRBV2; d_gene: TRBD2; CDR3aa: CASRAPGLAGRNEQFF; CDR3nt: TGTGCCAGCAGAGCACCGGGACTAGCGGGAAGGAATGAGCAGTTCTTC
abundance: few; j_gene: TRBJ1-5; v_gene: TRBV2; d_gene: TRBD1; CDR3aa: CASREGQGNQTQHF; CDR3nt: TGTGCCAGCAGAGAGGGACAGGGCAATCAGACCCAGCATTTT
abundance: medium-sized; j_gene: TRBJ2-7; v_gene: TRBV18; d_gene: NA; CDR3aa: CASSPLEYHEQYF; CDR3nt: TGTGCCAGCTCACCACTTGAGTACCACGAGCAGTACTTC
abundance: NA; j_gene: TRBJ1-1; v_gene: TRBV10-3; d_gene: TRBD1; CDR3aa: CAIRGQGRVNTEAFF; CDR3nt: TGTGCCATCAGAGGACAGGGGCGGGTGAACACTGAAGCTTTCTTT
abundance: NA; j_gene: TRBJ2-7; v_gene: TRBV20-1; d_gene: TRBD2; CDR3aa: CSARVLAGGSEQYF; CDR3nt: TGCAGTGCTAGAGTACTAGCGGGAGGAAGCGAGCAGTACTTC
abundance: NA; j_gene: TRBJ2-5; v_gene: TRBV24-1; d_gene: NA; CDR3aa: CATSDHGHQETQYF; CDR3nt: TGTGCCACCAGTGACCACGGTCACCAAGAGACCCAGTACTTC
abundance: medium-sized; j_gene: TRBJ2-1; v_gene: TRBV12-3/TRBV12-4; d_gene: TRBD2; CDR3aa: CASSFRLAGGGNEQFF; CDR3nt: TGTGCCAGCAGTTTCCGGCTAGCGGGAGGTGGCAATGAGCAGTTCTTC
abundance: NA; j_gene: TRBJ2-5; v_gene: TRBV5-5; d_gene: NA; CDR3aa: CASILGPPRHGLEETQYF; CDR3nt: TGTGCCAGCATCTTGGGCCCCCCTCGACATGGTTTGGAAGAGACCCAGTACTTC
abundance: few; j_gene: TRBJ2-3; v_gene: TRBV2; d_gene: TRBD2; CDR3aa: CASSSLFFASGGSDTQYF; CDR3nt: TGTGCCAGCAGTTCTCTCTTCTTTGCTAGCGGGGGGTCAGATACGCAGTATTTT
abundance: few; j_gene: TRBJ1-1; v_gene: TRBV6-1; d_gene: TRBD1; CDR3aa: CASTRGSWKGYTEAFF; CDR3nt: TGTGCCAGCACCAGGGGGTCCTGGAAAGGGTACACTGAAGCTTTCTTT
abundance: few; j_gene: TRBJ1-2; v_gene: TRBV11-2; d_gene: NA; CDR3aa: CASSTHGGLKDGYTF; CDR3nt: TGTGCCAGCAGCACTCACGGGGGTCTCAAGGATGGCTACACCTTC
abundance: few; j_gene: TRBJ2-6; v_gene: TRBV6-1; d_gene: NA; CDR3aa: CASRATGSLAGANVLNF; CDR3nt: TGTGCCAGCAGGGCCACAGGGAGCCTGGCTGGGGCCAACGTCCTGAATTTC
abundance: few; j_gene: TRBJ2-7; v_gene: TRBV20-1; d_gene: NA; CDR3aa: CSANPELGNYEQYF; CDR3nt: TGCAGTGCTAACCCGGAACTAGGGAACTACGAGCAGTACTTC
abundance: NA; j_gene: TRBJ2-2; v_gene: TRBV7-8; d_gene: NA; CDR3aa: CASSYRMGGDLTGELFF; CDR3nt: TGTGCCAGCAGCTATAGGATGGGCGGGGATCTCACCGGGGAGTTGTTTTTT
abundance: NA; j_gene: TRBJ2-2; v_gene: TRBV5-1; d_gene: NA; CDR3aa: CASSFRQVEGTGELFF; CDR3nt: TGCGCCAGCAGCTTTAGACAGGTTGAGGGCACCGGGGAGCTGTTTTTT
abundance: medium-sized; j_gene: TRBJ2-7; v_gene: TRBV6-1; d_gene: TRBD2; CDR3aa: CASSEEGSGRVF; CDR3nt: TGTGCCAGCAGTGAAGAGGGTAGCGGGAGGGTCTTC
abundance: many; j_gene: TRBJ2-3; v_gene: TRBV15; d_gene: NA; CDR3aa: CATSREWGGTDTQYF; CDR3nt: TGTGCCACCAGCAGAGAGTGGGGTGGCACAGATACGCAGTATTTT
abundance: NA; j_gene: TRBJ1-5; v_gene: TRBV20-1; d_gene: NA; CDR3aa: CSGGYSNQPQHF; CDR3nt: TGCAGCGGGGGCTATAGCAATCAGCCCCAGCATTTT
abundance: NA; j_gene: TRBJ2-1; v_gene: TRBV12-1; d_gene: NA; CDR3aa: CASSFIYYTGNEQFF; CDR3nt: TGTGCCAGCAGCTTTATCTACTACACGGGGAATGAGCAGTTCTTC
abundance: NA; j_gene: TRBJ2-7; v_gene: TRBV20-1; d_gene: TRBD1; CDR3aa: CSANDRDRGTHEQYF; CDR3nt: TGCAGTGCTAACGACCGGGACAGGGGAACGCACGAGCAGTACTTC
abundance: NA; j_gene: TRBJ2-7; v_gene: TRBV11-2; d_gene: NA; CDR3aa: CASSRTGGGRSVEQYF; CDR3nt: TGTGCCAGCAGCCGGACCGGAGGTGGTAGGTCCGTCGAGCAGTACTTC
abundance: NA; j_gene: TRBJ1-1; v_gene: TRBV6-2/TRBV6-3; d_gene: NA; CDR3aa: CASSYLGRGKAFF; CDR3nt: TGTGCCAGCAGTTACCTCGGGAGGGGAAAAGCTTTCTTT
abundance: once; j_gene: TRBJ1-6; v_gene: TRBV18; d_gene: NA; CDR3aa: CASSPQPTGRNSPLHF; CDR3nt: TGTGCCAGCTCACCACAACCTACAGGGCGGAATTCACCCCTCCACTTT
abundance: many; j_gene: TRBJ1-6; v_gene: TRBV5-6; d_gene: NA; CDR3aa: CASSLGYRNSPLHF; CDR3nt: TGTGCCAGCAGCTTAGGTTATCGAAATTCACCCCTCCACTTT
abundance: NA; j_gene: TRBJ1-1; v_gene: TRBV20-1; d_gene: TRBD1; CDR3aa: CSARETGKSEAFF; CDR3nt: TGCAGTGCTAGGGAGACAGGGAAGTCTGAAGCTTTCTTT
abundance: many; j_gene: TRBJ2-1; v_gene: TRBV6-2/TRBV6-3; d_gene: TRBD2; CDR3aa: CASSRGRALNEQFF; CDR3nt: TGTGCCAGCAGCCGCGGGAGGGCCCTCAATGAGCAGTTCTTC
abundance: NA; j_gene: TRBJ1-1; v_gene: TRBV19; d_gene: NA; CDR3aa: CASSQRGMVPEAFF; CDR3nt: TGTGCCAGTAGCCAACGCGGTATGGTCCCTGAAGCTTTCTTT
abundance: NA; j_gene: TRBJ2-1; v_gene: TRBV4-2; d_gene: TRBD1; CDR3aa: CASSRGQGAYNEQFF; CDR3nt: TGTGCCAGCAGCCGTGGACAGGGGGCCTACAATGAGCAGTTCTTC
abundance: many; j_gene: TRBJ2-3; v_gene: TRBV30; d_gene: NA; CDR3aa: CAYNEGGYGTDTQYF; CDR3nt: TGTGCCTACAACGAGGGTGGGTATGGAACAGATACGCAGTATTTT
abundance: NA; j_gene: TRBJ2-7; v_gene: TRBV30; d_gene: NA; CDR3aa: CAWSGRQPPYEQYF; CDR3nt: TGTGCCTGGAGTGGACGACAGCCTCCCTACGAGCAGTACTTC
abundance: NA; j_gene: TRBJ2-7; v_gene: TRBV4-2; d_gene: TRBD2; CDR3aa: CASSQSGTNSYEQYF; CDR3nt: TGTGCCAGCAGCCAATCCGGGACTAACTCCTACGAGCAGTACTTC
abundance: once; j_gene: TRBJ2-7; v_gene: TRBV5-1; d_gene: NA; CDR3aa: CASSLGDLSSYEQYF; CDR3nt: TGCGCCAGCAGCTTGGGTGACCTCAGCTCCTACGAGCAGTACTTC
abundance: few; j_gene: TRBJ1-1; v_gene: TRBV6-1; d_gene: NA; CDR3aa: CASSNREGGTEAFF; CDR3nt: TGTGCCAGCAGTAACAGGGAAGGTGGTACTGAAGCTTTCTTT